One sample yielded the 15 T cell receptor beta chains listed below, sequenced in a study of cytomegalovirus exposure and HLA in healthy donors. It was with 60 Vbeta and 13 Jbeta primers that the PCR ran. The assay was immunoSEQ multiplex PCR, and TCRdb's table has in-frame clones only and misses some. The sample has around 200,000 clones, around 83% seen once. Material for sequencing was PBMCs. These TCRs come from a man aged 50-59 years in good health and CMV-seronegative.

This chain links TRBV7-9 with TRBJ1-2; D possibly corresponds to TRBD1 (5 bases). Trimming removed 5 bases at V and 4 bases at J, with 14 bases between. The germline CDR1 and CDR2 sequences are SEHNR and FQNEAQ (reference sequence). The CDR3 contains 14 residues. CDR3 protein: CASSHFQGPYGYTF. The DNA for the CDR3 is TGTGCCAGCAGCCACTTTCAGGGCCCCTATGGCTACACCTTC.

The CDR3, as DNA: TGTGCCAGCATTCCGGGACAGGGAAATGAAAAACTGTTTTTT. It yields the protein CASIPGQGNEKLFF. The J gene is TRBJ1-4, the V gene TRBV2; 9 bases line up with TRBD1. V lost 7 bases and J lost 5; bases outside the gene matches: 5. Per the germline V gene, CDR1 is SNHLY and CDR2 is FYNNEI. The CDR3 contains 14 residues.

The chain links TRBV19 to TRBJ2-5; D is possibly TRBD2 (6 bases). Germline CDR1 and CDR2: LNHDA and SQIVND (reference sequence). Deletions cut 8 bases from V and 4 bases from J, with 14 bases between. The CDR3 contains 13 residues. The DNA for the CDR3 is TGTGCCAGTGACGGGGGTAGTCCAGAGACCCAGTACTTC. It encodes CASDGGSPETQYF.

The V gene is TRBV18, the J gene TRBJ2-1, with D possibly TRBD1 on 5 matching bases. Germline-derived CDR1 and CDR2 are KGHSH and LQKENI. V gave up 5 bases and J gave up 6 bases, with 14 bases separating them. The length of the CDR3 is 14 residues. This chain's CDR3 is CASSVTENSNEQFF. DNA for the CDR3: TGTGCCAGCTCAGTGACAGAGAATAGCAATGAGCAGTTCTTC.

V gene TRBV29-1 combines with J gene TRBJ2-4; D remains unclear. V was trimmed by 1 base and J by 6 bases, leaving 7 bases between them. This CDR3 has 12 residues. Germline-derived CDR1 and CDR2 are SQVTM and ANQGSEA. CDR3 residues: CSVEGTGNIQYF. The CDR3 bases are TGCAGCGTTGAAGGTACGGGAAACATTCAGTACTTC.

The CDR3 nucleotides read TGTGCCAGCAGCTTAACGGCAGGGACCTACGAGCAGTACTTC. Its translation: CASSLTAGTYEQYF. The V gene is TRBV7-6, the J gene TRBJ2-7, with TRBD1 as a possible D gene (5 bases). Trimming cost V 2 bases and J 2 bases, with 10 bases left between them. Germline V gene data show CDR1 as SGHVS and CDR2 as FNYEAQ. The CDR3 has 14 amino acids.

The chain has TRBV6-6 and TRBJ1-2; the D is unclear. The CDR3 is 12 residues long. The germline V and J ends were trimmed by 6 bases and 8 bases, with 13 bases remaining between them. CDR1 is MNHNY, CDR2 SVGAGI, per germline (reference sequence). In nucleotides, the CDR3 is TGTGCCAGCAGCCCGGACTCTCGGGGCTACACCTTC. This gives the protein CASSPDSRGYTF.

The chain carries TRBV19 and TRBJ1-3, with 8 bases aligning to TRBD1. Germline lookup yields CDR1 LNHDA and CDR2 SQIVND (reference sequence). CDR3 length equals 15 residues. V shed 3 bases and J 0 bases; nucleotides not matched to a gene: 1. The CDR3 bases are TGTGCCAGTAGTATGGACAGGGTCTCTGGAAACACCATATATTTT. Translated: CASSMDRVSGNTIYF.

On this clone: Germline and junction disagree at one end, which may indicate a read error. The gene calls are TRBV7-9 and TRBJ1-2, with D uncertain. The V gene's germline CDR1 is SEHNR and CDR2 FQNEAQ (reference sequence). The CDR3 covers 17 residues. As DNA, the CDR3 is TGTTCCAGCAGCTTAGCCCGGGGAAACAGAAATCGGTATGGCTACACCTTC. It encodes CSSSLARGNRNRYGYTF.

CDR3 loop: CASSFGSGSRADTQYF. CDR3 DNA: TGTGCCAGCAGTTTCGGAAGCGGGAGTCGGGCAGATACGCAGTATTTT. This chain links TRBV28 with TRBJ2-3, with TRBD2 matching 8 bases. Trimming cost V 3 bases and J 4 bases; bases outside gene matches: 9. CDR3 size: 16 residues. Germline V gene data show CDR1 as MDHEN and CDR2 as SYDVKM.

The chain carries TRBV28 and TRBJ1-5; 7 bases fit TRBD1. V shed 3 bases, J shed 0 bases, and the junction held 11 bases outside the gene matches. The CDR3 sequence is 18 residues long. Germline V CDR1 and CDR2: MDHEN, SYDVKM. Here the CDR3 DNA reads TGTGCCAGCAGTTTGACACGTGGGACAGTGATTAGCAATCAGCCCCAGCATTTT. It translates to CASSLTRGTVISNQPQHF. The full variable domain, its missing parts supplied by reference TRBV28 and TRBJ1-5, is DVKVTQSSRYLVKRTGEKVFLECVQDMDHENMFWYRQDPGLGLRLIYFSYDVKMKEKGDIPEGYSVSREKKERFSLILESASTNQTSMYLCASSLTRGTVISNQPQHFGDGTRLSIL.

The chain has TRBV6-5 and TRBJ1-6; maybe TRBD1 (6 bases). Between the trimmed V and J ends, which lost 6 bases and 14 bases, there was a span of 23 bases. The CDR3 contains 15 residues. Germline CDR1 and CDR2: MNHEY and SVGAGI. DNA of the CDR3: TGTGCCAGCAGACCCGGGACAAAGACAATTCAGGCCCTCCACTTT. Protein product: CASRPGTKTIQALHF.

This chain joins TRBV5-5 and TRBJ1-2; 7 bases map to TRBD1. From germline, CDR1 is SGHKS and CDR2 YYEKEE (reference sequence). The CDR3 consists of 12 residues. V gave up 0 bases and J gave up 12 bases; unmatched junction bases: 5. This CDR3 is CASSLVPRGNTF. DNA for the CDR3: TGTGCCAGCAGCTTGGTTCCCAGGGGGAACACCTTC. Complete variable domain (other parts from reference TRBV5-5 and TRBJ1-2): DAGVTQSPTHLIKTRGQQVTLRCSPISGHKSVSWYQQVLGQGPQFIFQYYEKEERGRGNFPDRFSARQFPNYSSELNVNALLLGDSALYLCASSLVPRGNTFGSGTRLTVV.

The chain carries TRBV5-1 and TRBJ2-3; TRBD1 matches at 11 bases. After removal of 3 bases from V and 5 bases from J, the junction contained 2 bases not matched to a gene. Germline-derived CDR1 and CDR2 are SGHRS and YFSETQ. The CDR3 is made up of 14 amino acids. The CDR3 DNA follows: TGCGCCAGCAGCTGGACAGGGGGCAAAGATACGCAGTATTTT. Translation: CASSWTGGKDTQYF.

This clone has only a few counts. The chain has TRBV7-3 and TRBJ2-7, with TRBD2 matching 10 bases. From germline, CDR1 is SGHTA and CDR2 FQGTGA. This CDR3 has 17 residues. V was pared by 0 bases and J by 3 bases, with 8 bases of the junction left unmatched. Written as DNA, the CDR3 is TGTGCCAGCAGCTTAACGCCAGGAGCGGGAGGGTACTACGAGCAGTACTTC. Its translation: CASSLTPGAGGYYEQYF.